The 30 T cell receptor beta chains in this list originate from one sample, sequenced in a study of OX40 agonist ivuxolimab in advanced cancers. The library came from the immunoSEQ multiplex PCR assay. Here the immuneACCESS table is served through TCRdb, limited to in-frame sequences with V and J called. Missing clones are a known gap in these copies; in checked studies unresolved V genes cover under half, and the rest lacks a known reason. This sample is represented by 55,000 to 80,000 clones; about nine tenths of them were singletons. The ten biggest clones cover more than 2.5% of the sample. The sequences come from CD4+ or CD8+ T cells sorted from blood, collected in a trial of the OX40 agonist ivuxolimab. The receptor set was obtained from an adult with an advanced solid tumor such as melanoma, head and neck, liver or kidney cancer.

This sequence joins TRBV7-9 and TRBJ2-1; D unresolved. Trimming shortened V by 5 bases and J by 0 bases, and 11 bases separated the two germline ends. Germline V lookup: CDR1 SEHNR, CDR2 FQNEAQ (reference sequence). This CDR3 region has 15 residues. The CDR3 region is CASSRAWSSYNEQFF. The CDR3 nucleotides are TGTGCCAGCAGCCGTGCCTGGAGCTCCTACAATGAGCAGTTCTTC.

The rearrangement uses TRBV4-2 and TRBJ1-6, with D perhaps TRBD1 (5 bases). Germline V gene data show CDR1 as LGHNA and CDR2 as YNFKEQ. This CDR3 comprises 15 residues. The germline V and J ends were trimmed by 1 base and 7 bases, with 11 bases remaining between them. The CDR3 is CASSQVRGMNSPLHF. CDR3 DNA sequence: TGTGCCAGCAGCCAAGTGCGGGGGATGAATTCACCCCTCCACTTT.

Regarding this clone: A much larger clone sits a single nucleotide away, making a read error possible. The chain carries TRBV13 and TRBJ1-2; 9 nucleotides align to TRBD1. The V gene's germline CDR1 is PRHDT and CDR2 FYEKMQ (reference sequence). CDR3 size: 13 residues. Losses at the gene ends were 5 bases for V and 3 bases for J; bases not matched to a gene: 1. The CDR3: CASSRDRDYGYTF. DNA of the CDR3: TGTGCCAGCAGCCGGGACAGGGACTATGGCTACACCTTC.

The CDR3, as DNA: TGTGCCAGCAGTACGAACGGGGGGCGGGCCGGTGAGCAGTTCTTC. Translation: CASSTNGGRAGEQFF. The genes are TRBV6-1 and TRBJ2-1, with D possibly matching TRBD2 (7 bases). V was shortened by 5 bases and J by 9 bases, with 20 bases between the two germline ends. The CDR3 has 15 residues. In germline, CDR1 is MNHNS, CDR2 SASEGT.

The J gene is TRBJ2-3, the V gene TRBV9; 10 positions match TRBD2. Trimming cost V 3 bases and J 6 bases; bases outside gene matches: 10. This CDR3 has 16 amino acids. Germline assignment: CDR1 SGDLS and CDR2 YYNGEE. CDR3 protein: CASSASERGGFDTQYF. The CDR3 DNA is TGTGCCAGCAGCGCATCCGAGCGGGGGGGCTTTGATACGCAGTATTTT.

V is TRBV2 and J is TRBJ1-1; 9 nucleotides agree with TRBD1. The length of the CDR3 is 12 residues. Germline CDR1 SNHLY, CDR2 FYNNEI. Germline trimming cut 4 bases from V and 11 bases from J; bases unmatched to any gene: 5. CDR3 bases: TGTGCCAGCAGTGGTTTACAGGGGGCTGCTTTCTTT. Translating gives CASSGLQGAAFF.

The CDR3 reads CASSLLTGGRGEQYF. CDR3 nucleotides: TGTGCCAGCAGCTTACTAACAGGGGGACGGGGCGAGCAGTACTTC. This rearrangement joins TRBV7-2 to TRBJ2-7, with 8 bases matching TRBD1. The CDR3 loop spans 15 amino acids. The germline gives CDR1 SGHTA, CDR2 FQGNSA. J lost 6 bases, V lost 2 bases, and 9 bases had no gene match.

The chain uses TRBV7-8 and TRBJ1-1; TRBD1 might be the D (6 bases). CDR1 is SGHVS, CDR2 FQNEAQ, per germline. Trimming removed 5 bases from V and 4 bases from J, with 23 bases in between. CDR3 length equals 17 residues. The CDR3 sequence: CASSPQPRGVKLTEAFF. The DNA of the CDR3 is TGTGCCAGCAGCCCGCAACCCAGGGGCGTCAAACTCACTGAAGCTTTCTTT.

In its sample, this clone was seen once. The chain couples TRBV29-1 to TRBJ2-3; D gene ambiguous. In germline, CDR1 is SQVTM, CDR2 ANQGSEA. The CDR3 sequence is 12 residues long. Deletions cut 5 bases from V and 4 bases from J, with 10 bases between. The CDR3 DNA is TGCAGCGTTCGGCTTCTAGCAGATACGCAGTATTTT. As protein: CSVRLLADTQYF.

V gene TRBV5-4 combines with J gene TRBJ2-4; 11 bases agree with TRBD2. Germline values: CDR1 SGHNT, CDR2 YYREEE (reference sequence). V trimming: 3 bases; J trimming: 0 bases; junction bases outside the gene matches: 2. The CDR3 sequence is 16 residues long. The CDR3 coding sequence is TGTGCCAGCAGCTCCGGGACTAGCGGAGCCAAAAACATTCAGTACTTC. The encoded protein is CASSSGTSGAKNIQYF.

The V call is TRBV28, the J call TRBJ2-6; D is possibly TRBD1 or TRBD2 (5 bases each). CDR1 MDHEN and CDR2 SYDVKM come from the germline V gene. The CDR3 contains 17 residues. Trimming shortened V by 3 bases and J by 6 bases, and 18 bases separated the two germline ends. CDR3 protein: CASSFGNTGLVANVLTF. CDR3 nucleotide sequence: TGTGCCAGCAGTTTTGGCAATACGGGGCTAGTGGCCAACGTCCTGACTTTC. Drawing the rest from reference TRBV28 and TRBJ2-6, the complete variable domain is DVKVTQSSRYLVKRTGEKVFLECVQDMDHENMFWYRQDPGLGLRLIYFSYDVKMKEKGDIPEGYSVSREKKERFSLILESASTNQTSMYLCASSFGNTGLVANVLTFGAGSRLTVL.

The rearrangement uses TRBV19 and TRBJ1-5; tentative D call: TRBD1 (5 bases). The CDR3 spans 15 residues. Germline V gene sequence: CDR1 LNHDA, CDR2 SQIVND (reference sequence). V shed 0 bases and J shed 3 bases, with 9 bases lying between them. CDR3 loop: CASSIEGVNNQPQHF. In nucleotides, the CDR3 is TGTGCCAGTAGTATAGAAGGGGTTAACAATCAGCCCCAGCATTTT.

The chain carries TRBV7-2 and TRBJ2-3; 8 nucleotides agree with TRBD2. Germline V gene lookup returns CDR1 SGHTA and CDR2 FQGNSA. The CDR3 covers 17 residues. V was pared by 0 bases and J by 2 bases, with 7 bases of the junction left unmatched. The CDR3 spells CASSLAGSGGPTDTQYF. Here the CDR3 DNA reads TGTGCCAGCAGCTTAGCAGGCAGCGGGGGCCCCACAGATACGCAGTATTTT.

CDR3 sequence reads: CASSDTRRGSYNEQFF. The CDR3 DNA sequence: TGTGCCAGCAGCGATACCCGTAGAGGGTCCTACAATGAGCAGTTCTTC. The J gene is TRBJ2-1, the V gene TRBV11-2; perhaps TRBD2 as D (5 bases). V was trimmed by 5 bases and J by 1 base, leaving 15 bases between them. Germline V gene data show CDR1 as SGHAT and CDR2 as FQNNGV. There are 16 residues in the CDR3.

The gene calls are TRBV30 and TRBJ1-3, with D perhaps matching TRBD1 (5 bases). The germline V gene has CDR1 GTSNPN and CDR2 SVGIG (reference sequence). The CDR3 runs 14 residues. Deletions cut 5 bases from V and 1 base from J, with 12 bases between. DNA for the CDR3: TGTGCCTGGGGGGGACGGGGATCTGGAAACACCATATATTTT. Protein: CAWGGRGSGNTIYF.

The CDR3 DNA reads as TGCGCCAGCAGTGAGTCCAGGCGGTCTAACTATGGCTACACCTTC. This translates into CASSESRRSNYGYTF. This chain links TRBV10-1 with TRBJ1-2; no clear D gene. Trimming took 0 bases from V and 0 from J, leaving 8 bases between them. This CDR3 spans 15 amino acids. From germline, CDR1 is WNHNN and CDR2 SYGVQD (reference sequence).

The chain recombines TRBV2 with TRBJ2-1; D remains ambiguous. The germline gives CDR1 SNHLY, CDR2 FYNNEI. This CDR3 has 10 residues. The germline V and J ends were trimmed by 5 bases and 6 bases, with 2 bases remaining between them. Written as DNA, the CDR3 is TGTGCCAGCAGTTCCAATGAGCAGTTCTTC. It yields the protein CASSSNEQFF.

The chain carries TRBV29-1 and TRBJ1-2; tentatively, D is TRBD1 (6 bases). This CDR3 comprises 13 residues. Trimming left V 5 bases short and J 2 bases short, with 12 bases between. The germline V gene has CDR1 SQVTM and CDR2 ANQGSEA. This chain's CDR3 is CSVLTGSNYGYTF. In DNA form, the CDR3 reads TGCAGCGTTTTGACAGGATCCAACTATGGCTACACCTTC.

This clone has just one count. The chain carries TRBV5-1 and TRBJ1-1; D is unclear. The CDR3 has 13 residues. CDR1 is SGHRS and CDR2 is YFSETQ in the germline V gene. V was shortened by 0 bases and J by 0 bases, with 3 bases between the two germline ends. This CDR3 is CASSLDLNTEAFF. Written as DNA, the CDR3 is TGCGCCAGCAGCTTGGACTTGAACACTGAAGCTTTCTTT.

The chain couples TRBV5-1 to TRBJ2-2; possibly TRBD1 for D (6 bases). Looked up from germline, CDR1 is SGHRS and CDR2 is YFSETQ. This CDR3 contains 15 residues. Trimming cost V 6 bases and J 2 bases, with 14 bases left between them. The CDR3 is CASTPTGQNTGELFF. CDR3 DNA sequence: TGCGCCAGCACCCCGACAGGACAAAACACCGGGGAGCTGTTTTTT.

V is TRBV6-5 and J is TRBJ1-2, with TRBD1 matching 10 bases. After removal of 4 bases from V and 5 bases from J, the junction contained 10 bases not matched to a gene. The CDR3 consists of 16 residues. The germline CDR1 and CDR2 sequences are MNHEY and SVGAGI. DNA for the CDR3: TGTGCCAGCAGTTTAATTGGGACAGGGGCCACATATGGCTACACCTTC. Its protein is CASSLIGTGATYGYTF.

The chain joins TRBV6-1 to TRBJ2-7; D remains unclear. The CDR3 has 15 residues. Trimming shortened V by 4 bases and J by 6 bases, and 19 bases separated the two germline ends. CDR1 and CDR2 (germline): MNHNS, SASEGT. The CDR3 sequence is CASSVNPWALREQYF. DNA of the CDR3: TGTGCCAGCAGTGTGAACCCGTGGGCCCTTCGCGAGCAGTACTTC.

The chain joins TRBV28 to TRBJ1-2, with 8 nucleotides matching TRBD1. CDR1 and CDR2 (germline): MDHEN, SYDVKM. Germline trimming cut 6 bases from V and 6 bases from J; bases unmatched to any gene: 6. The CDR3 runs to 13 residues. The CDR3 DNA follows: TGTGCCAGCAGGTCGACAGGGGCCAATGGCTACACCTTC. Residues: CASRSTGANGYTF.

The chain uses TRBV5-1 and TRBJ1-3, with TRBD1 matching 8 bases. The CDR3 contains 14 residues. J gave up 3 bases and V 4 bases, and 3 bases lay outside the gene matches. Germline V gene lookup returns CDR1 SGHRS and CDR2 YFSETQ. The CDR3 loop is CASSQQGDGNTIYF. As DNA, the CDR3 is TGCGCCAGCAGCCAACAGGGGGATGGAAACACCATATATTTT.

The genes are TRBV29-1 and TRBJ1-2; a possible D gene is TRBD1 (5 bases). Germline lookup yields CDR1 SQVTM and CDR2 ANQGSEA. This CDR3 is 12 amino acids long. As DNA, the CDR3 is TGCGGGGGGAGGATTACAAACTATGGCTACACCTTC. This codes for CGGRITNYGYTF.

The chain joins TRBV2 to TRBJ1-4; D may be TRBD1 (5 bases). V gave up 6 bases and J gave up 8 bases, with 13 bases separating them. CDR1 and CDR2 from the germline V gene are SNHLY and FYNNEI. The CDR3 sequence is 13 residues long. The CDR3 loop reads CASRWDGWEKLFF. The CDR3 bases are TGTGCCAGCAGATGGGACGGATGGGAAAAACTGTTTTTT.

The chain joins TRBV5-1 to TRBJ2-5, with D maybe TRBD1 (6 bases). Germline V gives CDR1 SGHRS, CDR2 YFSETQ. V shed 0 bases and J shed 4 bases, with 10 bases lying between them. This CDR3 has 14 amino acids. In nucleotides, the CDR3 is TGCGCCAGCAGCTTGGCAGGGGCGGGAGAGACCCAGTACTTC. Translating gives CASSLAGAGETQYF.

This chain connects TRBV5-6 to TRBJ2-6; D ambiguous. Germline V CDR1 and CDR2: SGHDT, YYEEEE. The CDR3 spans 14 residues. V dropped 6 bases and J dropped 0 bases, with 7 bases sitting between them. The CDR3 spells CASTIPSGANVLTF. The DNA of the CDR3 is TGTGCCAGCACCATCCCCTCTGGGGCCAACGTCCTGACTTTC.

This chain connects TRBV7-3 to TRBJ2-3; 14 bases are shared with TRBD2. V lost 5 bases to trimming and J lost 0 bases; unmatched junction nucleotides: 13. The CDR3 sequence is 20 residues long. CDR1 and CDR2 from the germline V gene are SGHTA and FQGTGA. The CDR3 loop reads CASSLERGLAGVLSTDTQYF. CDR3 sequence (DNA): TGTGCCAGCAGCCTCGAGCGGGGACTAGCGGGGGTGCTGAGCACAGATACGCAGTATTTT.

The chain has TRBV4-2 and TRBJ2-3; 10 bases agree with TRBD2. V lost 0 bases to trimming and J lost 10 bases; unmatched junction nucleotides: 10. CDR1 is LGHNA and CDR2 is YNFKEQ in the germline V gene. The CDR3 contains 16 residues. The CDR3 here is CASSQDGAASGGSQYF. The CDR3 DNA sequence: TGTGCCAGCAGCCAAGACGGTGCGGCTAGCGGGGGTTCGCAGTATTTT.